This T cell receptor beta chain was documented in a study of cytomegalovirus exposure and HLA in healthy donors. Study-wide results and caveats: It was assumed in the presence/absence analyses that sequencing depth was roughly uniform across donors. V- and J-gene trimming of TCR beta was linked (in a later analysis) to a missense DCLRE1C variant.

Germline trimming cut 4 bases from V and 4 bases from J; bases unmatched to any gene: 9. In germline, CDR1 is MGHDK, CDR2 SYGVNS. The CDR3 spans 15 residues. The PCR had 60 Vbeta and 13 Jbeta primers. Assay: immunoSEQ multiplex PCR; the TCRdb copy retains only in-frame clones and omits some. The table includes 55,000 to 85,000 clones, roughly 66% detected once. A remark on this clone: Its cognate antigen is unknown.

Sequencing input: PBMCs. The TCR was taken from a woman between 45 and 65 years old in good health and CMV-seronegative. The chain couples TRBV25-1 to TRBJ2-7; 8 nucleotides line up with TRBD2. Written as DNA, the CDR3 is TGTGCCAGCAGTGGGGGCGGGGGGCACCTGTACGAGCAGTACTTC. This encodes CASSGGGGHLYEQYF.